A selection of T cell receptor beta chains follows, all from one sample in a study of graft-versus-host responses after intestinal transplantation. No antigen is known for these receptors. Repertoires were generated with immunoSEQ multiplex PCR, while TCRdb's copy carries only in-frame clones and drops some. The repertoire holds about 120,000 clones, 90% seen once, with about 0.18% in the top ten. The source material was unstimulated CD4+ T cells sorted from spleen or lymph node cells, sampled before intestinal transplant. These TCRs come from a human donor who received an intestinal transplant. The CDR3 runs from the conserved cysteine through the conserved F or W. The D gene is left open where the match is weak. The size field is filled for only some rows; it gives once, few, many or a size class.

CDR3 protein	CDR3 DNA	V gene	clone size	D gene	J gene
CASSMGQPNYGYTF	TGTGCCAGCAGCATGGGACAGCCTAACTATGGCTACACCTTC	TRBV5-6	few	TRBD1	TRBJ1-2
CASSLGLAVGLYNEQFF	TGTGCCAGCAGCCTTGGACTAGCAGTGGGGCTCTACAATGAGCAGTTCTTC	TRBV4-2	-	TRBD2	TRBJ2-1
CASRGLAAASSYNEQFF	TGCGCCAGCAGGGGACTAGCGGCCGCCAGCTCCTACAATGAGCAGTTCTTC	TRBV10-2	-	TRBD2	TRBJ2-1
CASSPDGLYEQYF	TGTGCCAGCAGCCCGGACGGACTCTACGAGCAGTACTTC	TRBV5-6	-	-	TRBJ2-7
CSVEADTEAFF	TGCAGCGTTGAGGCTGACACTGAAGCTTTCTTT	TRBV29-1	few	-	TRBJ1-1
CASSLAFRGQETQYF	TGTGCCAGCAGCTTAGCGTTTCGGGGACAAGAGACCCAGTACTTC	TRBV7-2	-	-	TRBJ2-5
CASSLKVQYNEQFF	TGTGCCAGCAGCTTAAAAGTACAGTACAATGAGCAGTTCTTC	TRBV7-2	-	-	TRBJ2-1
CASSLGGARQETQYF	TGTGCCAGCAGTTTAGGGGGGGCTAGGCAAGAGACCCAGTACTTC	TRBV6-5	-	-	TRBJ2-5
CASSPGSGNTIYF	TGCGCCAGCAGCCCGGGCTCTGGAAACACCATATATTTT	TRBV5-1	-	-	TRBJ1-3
CASSLAGSSGGLDTQYF	TGTGCCAGCAGCTTAGCGGGGTCTAGCGGGGGTCTAGATACGCAGTATTTT	TRBV7-2	-	TRBD2	TRBJ2-3